This TCR beta chain was retrieved from a study of a mutant IDH1 vaccine in newly diagnosed glioma. Stated time point: week 35, safety follow-up. In every dose of vaccine, 300 ug of mutant IDH1 20-mer peptide was given alongside topical imiquimod. On this clone: Its antigen remains unidentified.

Sequencing used immunoSEQ multiplex PCR; TCRdb keeps in-frame clones, though not all of them. Of 30,000 to 40,000 clones in the sample, about 82% were seen once. This specimen consisted of PBMCs, obtained from a glioma patient whose treatment included an IDH1 peptide vaccine. The clonotype comes from a man in his forties with glioma. Some clones in this sample may be carry-over from other donors' samples.

The CDR3 region is CASSQAVAVRGLNEQFF. For the CDR3, the DNA is TGTGCCAGCAGCCAAGCGGTGGCGGTGCGGGGCCTCAATGAGCAGTTCTTC. This chain joins TRBV5-4 and TRBJ2-1, with a weak D call TRBD2 (6 bases). The CDR3 is made up of 17 amino acids. V shed 4 bases and J shed 6 bases, with 23 bases lying between them. Germline values: CDR1 SGHNT, CDR2 YYREEE (reference sequence).